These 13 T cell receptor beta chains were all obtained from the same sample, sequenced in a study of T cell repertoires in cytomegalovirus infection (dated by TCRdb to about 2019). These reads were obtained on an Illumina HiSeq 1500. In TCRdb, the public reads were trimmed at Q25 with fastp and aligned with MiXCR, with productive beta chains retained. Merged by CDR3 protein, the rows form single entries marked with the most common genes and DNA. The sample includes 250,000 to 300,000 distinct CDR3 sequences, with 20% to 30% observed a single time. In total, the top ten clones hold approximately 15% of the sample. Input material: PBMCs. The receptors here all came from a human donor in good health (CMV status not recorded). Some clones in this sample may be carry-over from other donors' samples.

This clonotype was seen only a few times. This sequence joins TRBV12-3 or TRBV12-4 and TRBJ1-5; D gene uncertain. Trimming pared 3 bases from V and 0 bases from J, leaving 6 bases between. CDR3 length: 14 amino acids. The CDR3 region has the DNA TGTGCCAGCAGTTTGGTATTTAGCAATCAGCCCCAGCATTTT. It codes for CASSLVFSNQPQHF.

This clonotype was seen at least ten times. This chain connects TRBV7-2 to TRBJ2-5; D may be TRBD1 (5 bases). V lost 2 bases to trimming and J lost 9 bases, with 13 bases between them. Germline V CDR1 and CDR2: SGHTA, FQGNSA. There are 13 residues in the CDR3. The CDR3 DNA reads TGTGCCAGCAGCTTACGACAGAGGACGGCCCAGTACTTC. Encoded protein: CASSLRQRTAQYF.

The chain's CDR3 is CASSLMGTVTGEQYF. CDR3 nucleotides: TGTGCCAGCAGCTTAATGGGGACAGTGACAGGCGAGCAGTACTTC. The rearrangement joins TRBV11-2 to TRBJ2-7, with TRBD1 identical over 7 bases. Per germline, CDR1 SGHAT and CDR2 FQNNGV. V dropped 2 bases and J dropped 6; count of bases not matched to a gene: 10. CDR3 length: 15 residues.

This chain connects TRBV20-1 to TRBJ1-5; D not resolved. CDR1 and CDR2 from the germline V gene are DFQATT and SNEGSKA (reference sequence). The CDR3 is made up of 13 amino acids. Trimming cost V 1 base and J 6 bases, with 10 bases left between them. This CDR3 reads CSARAQRPQPQHF. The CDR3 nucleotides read TGCAGTGCTAGAGCACAGCGGCCTCAGCCCCAGCATTTT.

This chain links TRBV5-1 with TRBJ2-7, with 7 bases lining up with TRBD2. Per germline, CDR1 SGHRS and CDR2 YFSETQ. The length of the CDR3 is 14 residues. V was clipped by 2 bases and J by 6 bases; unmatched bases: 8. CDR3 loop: CASSLTSEGIEQYF. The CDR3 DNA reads TGCGCCAGCAGCTTAACTAGCGAGGGAATCGAGCAGTACTTC.

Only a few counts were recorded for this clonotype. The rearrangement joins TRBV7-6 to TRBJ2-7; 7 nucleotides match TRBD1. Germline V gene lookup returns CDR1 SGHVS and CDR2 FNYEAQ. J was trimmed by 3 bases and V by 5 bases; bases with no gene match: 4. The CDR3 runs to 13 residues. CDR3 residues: CASSGDSNYEQYF. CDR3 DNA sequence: TGTGCCAGCAGCGGGGACAGTAACTACGAGCAGTACTTC.

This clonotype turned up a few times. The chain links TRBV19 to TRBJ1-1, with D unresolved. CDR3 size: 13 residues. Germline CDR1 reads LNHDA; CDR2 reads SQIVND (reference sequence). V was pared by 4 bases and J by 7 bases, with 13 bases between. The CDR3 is CASSSPDGIEAFF. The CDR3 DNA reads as TGTGCCAGTAGTAGTCCGGACGGGATTGAAGCTTTCTTT. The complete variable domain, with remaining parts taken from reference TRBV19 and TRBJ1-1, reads DGGITQSPKYLFRKEGQNVTLSCEQNLNHDAMYWYRQDPGQGLRLIYYSQIVNDFQKGDIAEGYSVSREKKESFPLTVTSAQKNPTAFYLCASSSPDGIEAFFGQGTRLTVV.

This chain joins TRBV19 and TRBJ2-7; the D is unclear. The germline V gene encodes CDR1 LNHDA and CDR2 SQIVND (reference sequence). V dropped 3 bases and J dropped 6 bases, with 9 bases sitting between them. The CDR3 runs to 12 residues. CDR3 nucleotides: TGTGCCAGTAGTATTCCCCTGGGCGAGCAGTACTTC. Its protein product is CASSIPLGEQYF.

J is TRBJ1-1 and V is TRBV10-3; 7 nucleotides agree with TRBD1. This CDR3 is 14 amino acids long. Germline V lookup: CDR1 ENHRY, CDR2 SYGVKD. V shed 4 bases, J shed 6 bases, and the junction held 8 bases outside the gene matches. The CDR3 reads CAISVLQGSAEAFF. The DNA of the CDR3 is TGTGCCATCAGTGTCTTACAGGGGAGCGCTGAAGCTTTCTTT.

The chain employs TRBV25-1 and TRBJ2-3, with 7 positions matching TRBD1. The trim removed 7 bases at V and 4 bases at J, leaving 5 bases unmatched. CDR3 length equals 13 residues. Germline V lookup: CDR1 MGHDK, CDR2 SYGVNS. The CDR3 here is CASMDRSADTQYF. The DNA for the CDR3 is TGTGCCAGCATGGACAGGTCAGCAGATACGCAGTATTTT.

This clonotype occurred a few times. The CDR3 sequence is CASRPPGLHNEQFF. The CDR3 bases are TGTGCCAGCAGGCCTCCGGGACTACACAATGAGCAGTTCTTC. This chain joins TRBV28 and TRBJ2-1; 7 nucleotides align to TRBD2. V was clipped by 6 bases and J by 5 bases; unmatched bases: 7. The CDR3 sequence is 14 residues long. Germline loops: CDR1 MDHEN, CDR2 SYDVKM.

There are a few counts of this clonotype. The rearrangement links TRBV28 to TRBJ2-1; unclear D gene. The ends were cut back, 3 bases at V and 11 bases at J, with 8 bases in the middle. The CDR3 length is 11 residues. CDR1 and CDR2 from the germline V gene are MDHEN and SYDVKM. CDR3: CASSFQDKQFF. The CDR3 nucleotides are TGTGCCAGCAGTTTCCAGGATAAGCAGTTCTTC.

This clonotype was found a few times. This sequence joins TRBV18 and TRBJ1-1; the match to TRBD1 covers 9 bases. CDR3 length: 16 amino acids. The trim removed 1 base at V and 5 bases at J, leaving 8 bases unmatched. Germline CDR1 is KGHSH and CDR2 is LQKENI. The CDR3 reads CASSPLLTGGGTEAFF. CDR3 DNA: TGTGCCAGCTCACCACTTTTGACAGGGGGTGGAACTGAAGCTTTCTTT. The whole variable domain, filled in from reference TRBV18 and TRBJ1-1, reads NAGVMQNPRHLVRRRGQEARLRCSPMKGHSHVYWYRQLPEEGLKFMVYLQKENIIDESGMPKERFSAEFPKEGPSILRIQQVVRGDSAAYFCASSPLLTGGGTEAFFGQGTRLTVV.